Sequencing of this T cell receptor beta chain was carried out in a study of radiation and T cells in renal cell carcinoma. Study-level information: Nephrectomy followed 15 Gy stereotactic body radiation by 4 weeks. Study-wide findings and caveats: Top tumor clonotypes rose in blood 2 weeks post-radiation, then contracted. Pretreatment tumor biopsies were lacking, so baseline clonotypes are unknown.

Assay: immunoSEQ multiplex PCR; the TCRdb copy retains only in-frame clones and omits some. The table lists 130,000 to 150,000 clones, 88% of them singletons. A word on this clone: Its antigen is not identified.

CDR3 size: 16 residues. Losses at the gene ends were 2 bases for V and 2 bases for J; bases not matched to a gene: 2. Germline CDR1 and CDR2: SGHRS and YFSETQ. Time point noted: baseline pretreatment blood. Treatment meaning: 15 Gy SBRT to primary tumor, nephrectomy 4 weeks later. The patient's renal cell carcinoma had clear cell pathology. The sample consisted of blood, taken from a patient whose treatment included radiotherapy and nephrectomy. This chain uses TRBV5-1 with TRBJ2-3, with 13 positions matching TRBD2. The sequence derives from a woman between 70 and 85 years old with renal cell carcinoma. This chain's CDR3 is CASSFGTSGVTDTQYF. DNA of the CDR3: TGCGCCAGCAGCTTTGGGACTAGCGGGGTCACAGATACGCAGTATTTT.